These 31 T cell receptor beta chains were all obtained from the same sample, sequenced in a study of OX40 agonist ivuxolimab in advanced cancers. The table came from immunoSEQ multiplex PCR; TCRdb's copy has only in-frame clones and leaves some out. In the table there are some 58,000 clones, approximately 81% of which are singletons. Source: CD4+ or CD8+ T cells sorted from blood, taken in a trial of the OX40 agonist ivuxolimab. Receptors originate from an adult with an advanced solid tumor such as melanoma, head and neck, liver or kidney cancer.

The J gene is TRBJ1-2, the V gene TRBV6-5, with no clear D. The germline gives CDR1 MNHEY, CDR2 SVGAGI. Trimming stripped 5 bases from V and 8 bases from J, with 9 bases between. The CDR3 extends over 11 amino acids. CDR3 loop: CASSPDGGYTF. CDR3 sequence (DNA): TGTGCCAGCAGTCCGGACGGGGGCTACACCTTC.

The chain recombines TRBV2 with TRBJ2-3, with a possible D match to TRBD2 (6 bases). V was shortened by 6 bases and J by 4 bases, with 14 bases between the two germline ends. The CDR3 has 14 amino acids. Germline V gives CDR1 SNHLY, CDR2 FYNNEI. This chain's CDR3 is CASRAAREPDTQYF. Written as DNA, the CDR3 is TGTGCCAGCAGAGCCGCTCGGGAGCCAGATACGCAGTATTTT.

This chain links TRBV5-6 with TRBJ2-6; a weak D match, TRBD1 (5 bases). Per germline, CDR1 SGHDT and CDR2 YYEEEE. CDR3 length: 18 residues. The V and J ends lost 2 bases and 2 bases respectively, with 17 bases between them. In DNA, the CDR3 is TGTGCCAGCAGCTTCCCCCAGGGTTTAGGAACTGGGGCCAACGTCCTGACTTTC. Its protein product is CASSFPQGLGTGANVLTF.

This sequence joins TRBV5-1 and TRBJ2-6; TRBD1 aligns across 8 bases. The V gene's germline CDR1 is SGHRS and CDR2 YFSETQ. This CDR3 is 15 amino acids long. V dropped 3 bases and J dropped 4; count of bases not matched to a gene: 3. CDR3 sequence: CASSSRGPGANVLTF. The CDR3 region has the DNA TGCGCCAGCAGCTCCAGGGGGCCAGGGGCCAACGTCCTGACTTTC.

The J gene is TRBJ2-5, the V gene TRBV11-2; 9 bases agree with TRBD2. Germline V gives CDR1 SGHAT, CDR2 FQNNGV. With V trimmed by 5 bases and J by 2 bases, 9 bases remained unmatched. There are 16 residues in the CDR3. The CDR3, as DNA: TGTGCCAGCAGCCTAGGGGCGACTAGCGGTCAAGAGACCCAGTACTTC. This gives the protein CASSLGATSGQETQYF.

For the CDR3, the DNA is TGTGCCAGCAGCATTAACAACCAAGAGACCCAGTACTTC. This translates into CASSINNQETQYF. J is TRBJ2-5 and V is TRBV7-3; D remains ambiguous. V lost 5 bases to trimming and J lost 0 bases, with 7 bases between them. The CDR3 is made up of 13 amino acids. Looked up from germline, CDR1 is SGHTA and CDR2 is FQGTGA.

The chain carries TRBV15 and TRBJ1-5; no reliable D call. CDR1 is LNHNV, CDR2 YYDKDF, per germline (reference sequence). The CDR3 has 16 amino acids. V lost 4 bases and J lost 9, with 22 bases in between. CDR3 nucleotide sequence: TGTGCCACCAGCACAGACCCCGGGTCCAATCTCTTGCCCCAGCATTTT. Its protein is CATSTDPGSNLLPQHF.

This chain connects TRBV7-3 to TRBJ2-1; 11 bases agree with TRBD2. Germline trimming cut 2 bases from V and 9 bases from J; bases unmatched to any gene: 6. Per germline, CDR1 SGHTA and CDR2 FQGTGA. This CDR3 has 15 residues. This CDR3 is CASSLVLAGVAEQFF. CDR3 nucleotide sequence: TGTGCCAGCAGCTTAGTACTAGCGGGAGTAGCTGAGCAGTTCTTC.

The chain recombines TRBV5-1 with TRBJ1-2; no clear D. Per the germline V gene, CDR1 is SGHRS and CDR2 is YFSETQ. The CDR3 sequence is 13 residues long. Trimming pared 0 bases from V and 2 bases from J, leaving 5 bases between. The CDR3 DNA is TGCGCCAGCAGCTTGGACACGAACTATGGCTACACCTTC. Its protein is CASSLDTNYGYTF.

V and J are TRBV9 and TRBJ2-7; 10 bases are shared with TRBD2. Trimming cost V 3 bases and J 7 bases; bases outside gene matches: 7. CDR1 SGDLS and CDR2 YYNGEE come from the germline V gene. This CDR3 region has 14 residues. The DNA for the CDR3 is TGTGCCAGCAGCGGGGCGGGACTAGCGCATGAGCAGTACTTC. It yields the protein CASSGAGLAHEQYF. Combining the CDR3 with reference TRBV9 and TRBJ2-7 gives the whole variable domain DSGVTQTPKHLITATGQRVTLRCSPRSGDLSVYWYQQSLDQGLQFLIQYYNGEERAKGNILERFSAQQFPDLHSELNLSSLELGDSALYFCASSGAGLAHEQYFGPGTRLTVT.

The chain is built from TRBV5-1 and TRBJ2-3, with 8 bases matching TRBD1. CDR1 SGHRS and CDR2 YFSETQ come from the germline V gene. Germline trimming cut 4 bases from V and 4 bases from J; bases unmatched to any gene: 5. The CDR3 runs to 14 residues. CDR3 in amino acids: CASSAGQVADTQYF. The CDR3 nucleotides are TGCGCCAGCAGCGCGGGACAGGTCGCAGATACGCAGTATTTT.

This clone was counted between two and nine times. The same CDR3 also results from other DNA sequences found in this sample. This chain connects TRBV18 to TRBJ1-2, with 8 bases that match TRBD1. V lost 2 bases and J lost 3; bases outside the gene matches: 2. Germline V gives CDR1 KGHSH, CDR2 LQKENI. The CDR3 spans 14 residues. In DNA, the CDR3 is TGTGCCAGCTCACCAACGGACAGGGACTATGGCTACACCTTC. The encoded protein is CASSPTDRDYGYTF.

The chain has TRBV18 and TRBJ2-1, with unresolved D. V shed 0 bases and J shed 0 bases, with 9 bases lying between them. This CDR3 has 16 residues. The V gene's germline CDR1 is KGHSH and CDR2 LQKENI. The CDR3 sequence: CASSPPSLSSYNEQFF. Written as DNA, the CDR3 is TGTGCCAGCTCACCACCCTCCTTGAGCTCCTACAATGAGCAGTTCTTC.

This rearrangement joins TRBV6-4 to TRBJ1-1; 9 bases match TRBD1. The CDR3 loop spans 17 amino acids. Germline CDR1 and CDR2: MRHNA and SNTAGT. Trimming removed 8 bases from V and 0 bases from J; junction bases left unmatched: 13. The CDR3 loop reads CASPRGGTGTVNTEAFF. CDR3 coding DNA: TGTGCCAGCCCTAGGGGGGGGACAGGGACCGTGAACACTGAAGCTTTCTTT.

The CDR3 DNA is TGTGCCAGCAGTTTAGAAGGGAGTCCCACCTACGAGCAGTACTTC. Amino acids: CASSLEGSPTYEQYF. The rearrangement uses TRBV28 and TRBJ2-5; tentative D call: TRBD2 (5 bases). The J call may be in error: the DNA end matches TRBJ2-7 better. The CDR3 is made up of 15 amino acids. Germline CDR1 reads MDHEN; CDR2 reads SYDVKM.

This clone was picked up one time. The rearrangement links TRBV7-6 to TRBJ1-4; D gene uncertain. Germline V gives CDR1 SGHVS, CDR2 FNYEAQ. Trimming took 1 base from V and 4 from J, leaving 10 bases between them. The CDR3 extends over 15 amino acids. The CDR3 sequence is CASSLEPGFNEKLFF. The CDR3 DNA reads TGTGCCAGCAGCTTAGAACCGGGTTTTAATGAAAAACTGTTTTTT.

This clone appeared a few times. J is TRBJ1-5 and V is TRBV6-5; no definite D call. Trimming cost V 0 bases and J 2 bases, with 11 bases left between them. The germline V gene encodes CDR1 MNHEY and CDR2 SVGAGI. The length of the CDR3 is 16 residues. The CDR3 sequence is CASSYSGDPRNQPQHF. The CDR3 nucleotides are TGTGCCAGCAGTTACTCCGGGGATCCTCGCAATCAGCCCCAGCATTTT.

This clone has a handful of counts. This chain joins TRBV9 and TRBJ2-7; D is uncertain. Looked up from germline, CDR1 is SGDLS and CDR2 is YYNGEE. The CDR3 is 13 amino acids. Trimming shortened V by 0 bases and J by 3 bases, and 7 bases separated the two germline ends. The CDR3 protein is CASSVAPDYEQYV. The CDR3 DNA is TGTGCCAGCAGCGTAGCACCTGACTACGAGCAGTACGTC.

The CDR3 is CAWSIAETQYF. The DNA of the CDR3 is TGTGCCTGGAGTATAGCGGAGACCCAGTACTTC. The chain uses TRBV30 and TRBJ2-5, with a weak D call TRBD2 (5 bases). The CDR3 runs to 11 residues. Germline assignment: CDR1 GTSNPN and CDR2 SVGIG (reference sequence). Trimming left V 2 bases short and J 5 bases short, with 6 bases between.

In this sample, this clone turned up once. This chain links TRBV6-1 with TRBJ2-1; 11 nucleotides match TRBD2. This CDR3 region has 16 residues. Germline V gene data show CDR1 as MNHNS and CDR2 as SASEGT. V lost 4 bases and J lost 8; bases outside the gene matches: 10. CDR3 coding DNA: TGTGCCAGCAGTGCGTTTAGCGGGAGGGGGAAGGATGAGCAGTTCTTC. Protein product: CASSAFSGRGKDEQFF.

V usage is TRBV18 and J usage is TRBJ1-2, with 7 bases aligning to TRBD1. This CDR3 is built from 13 residues. V dropped 3 bases and J dropped 8; count of bases not matched to a gene: 6. Germline CDR1 and CDR2: KGHSH and LQKENI. CDR3 amino acids: CASSPTGTEGYTF. CDR3 bases: TGTGCCAGCTCACCGACAGGGACGGAGGGCTACACCTTC.

This chain links TRBV18 with TRBJ1-1; tentatively, D is TRBD1 (5 bases). Deletions cut 10 bases from V and 4 bases from J, with 13 bases between. The V gene's germline CDR1 is KGHSH and CDR2 LQKENI. The CDR3 contains 12 residues. The CDR3 nucleotides are TGTGCCACCAGAGGGGAGAGCACTGAAGCTTTCTTT. Its protein is CATRGESTEAFF.

This chain uses TRBV18 with TRBJ1-1; D unresolved. Germline assignment: CDR1 KGHSH and CDR2 LQKENI. Trimming pared 7 bases from V and 2 bases from J, leaving 11 bases between. The CDR3 extends over 13 amino acids. The CDR3 sequence: CASLGQYNTEAFF. CDR3 coding DNA: TGTGCCAGCTTAGGGCAATATAACACTGAAGCTTTCTTT.

This chain uses TRBV5-5 with TRBJ2-3; 9 bases map to TRBD2. Germline assignment: CDR1 SGHKS and CDR2 YYEKEE (reference sequence). Trimming at V came to 4 bases and at J to 6 bases, leaving 12 bases not matched to a gene. This CDR3 is 16 amino acids long. The CDR3 nucleotides are TGTGCCAGCAGCCCCTTAAGCGGGAGGCAGGGCGATACGCAGTATTTT. It translates to CASSPLSGRQGDTQYF.

This chain connects TRBV5-1 to TRBJ2-2, with D perhaps being TRBD1 or TRBD2 (6 bases each). Germline V lookup: CDR1 SGHRS, CDR2 YFSETQ. The CDR3 contains 16 residues. The V gene lost 4 bases and the J gene lost 7 bases, with 20 bases spanning the gap. CDR3 sequence reads: CASSPEGGERGGELFF. As DNA, the CDR3 is TGCGCCAGCAGCCCCGAGGGGGGCGAGCGTGGCGGGGAGCTGTTTTTT.

The chain carries TRBV2 and TRBJ2-2; D remains unclear. This CDR3 is built from 16 residues. The germline V gene encodes CDR1 SNHLY and CDR2 FYNNEI. V was trimmed by 6 bases and J by 0 bases, leaving 14 bases between them. CDR3 DNA sequence: TGTGCCAGCAGGGACCTCCAAAGTTCGAACACCGGGGAGCTGTTTTTT. Translating gives CASRDLQSSNTGELFF.

The gene calls are TRBV7-8 and TRBJ2-4, with TRBD2 matching 13 bases. The CDR3 has 17 amino acids. Germline CDR1 is SGHVS and CDR2 is FQNEAQ. The trim removed 2 bases at V and 6 bases at J, leaving 7 bases unmatched. The CDR3, as DNA: TGTGCCAGCAGCTTAAGGACTAGCGGGAGTGGGGGAAACATTCAGTACTTC. Protein sequence: CASSLRTSGSGGNIQYF.

The chain uses TRBV7-9 and TRBJ2-1; D unclear. Germline assignment: CDR1 SEHNR and CDR2 FQNEAQ (reference sequence). V shed 5 bases and J shed 9 bases, with 11 bases lying between them. This CDR3 contains 12 residues. This CDR3 is CASSPSSGEQFF. The CDR3 nucleotides read TGTGCCAGCAGCCCATCTTCGGGTGAGCAGTTCTTC.

The chain uses TRBV2 and TRBJ1-4, with TRBD1 identical over 8 bases. V dropped 5 bases and J dropped 8; count of bases not matched to a gene: 7. Germline CDR1 is SNHLY and CDR2 is FYNNEI. CDR3 size: 14 residues. The CDR3 bases are TGTGCCAGCAGTACTCAGGGGGCGCGAGAAAAACTGTTTTTT. Its protein product is CASSTQGAREKLFF.

This clone was detected only once. This chain links TRBV18 with TRBJ2-5; 7 nucleotides agree with TRBD2. V was clipped by 6 bases and J by 7 bases; unmatched bases: 14. Germline V gene lookup returns CDR1 KGHSH and CDR2 LQKENI. This CDR3 has 15 residues. CDR3 loop: CASSPSLAELGTQYF. The DNA for the CDR3 is TGTGCCAGCTCGCCTAGCCTAGCGGAACTGGGGACCCAGTACTTC.

This clone is classed as medium-sized (0.01 to 0.1%). The chain is built from TRBV9 and TRBJ1-1, with a possible D match to TRBD1 (5 bases). There are 13 residues in the CDR3. The germline CDR1 and CDR2 sequences are SGDLS and YYNGEE. The V gene lost 4 bases and the J gene lost 7 bases, with 14 bases spanning the gap. The CDR3 coding sequence is TGTGCCAGCAGCCCCCGAGGGAGGGGTGAAGCTTTCTTT. It encodes CASSPRGRGEAFF.